This section outlines one T cell receptor (beta chain) sequence together with its context. Its antigen is undetermined. V shed 4 bases and J shed 0 bases, with 18 bases lying between them. The CDR3 length is 17 residues. Germline values: CDR1 SGHVS, CDR2 FQNEAQ. Time point indicated: newly diagnosed, previously untreated cHL patient sample. Newly diagnosed, untreated classical Hodgkin lymphoma PBMCs provided comparison. The sample comes from a study of PD-1 blockade in classical Hodgkin lymphoma. Study-level findings and limits: At baseline, newly diagnosed patients reportedly showed less TCR diversity than healthy donors. Repertoire differences have undefined causes, possibly disease activity or prior therapy.

Assay used: immunoSEQ multiplex PCR; TCRdb lists only in-frame clones, some missing. Of 25,000 to 30,000 clones in the sample, more than 85% were seen once. The sequenced material came from peripheral blood mononuclear cells (PBMCs). The source is a human donor with classical Hodgkin lymphoma. The chain recombines TRBV7-8 with TRBJ1-1; TRBD1 might be the D (6 bases). Here the CDR3 DNA reads TGTGCCAGCAGCTCCCGCAGACAGGAGTACATGAACACTGAAGCTTTCTTT. As protein: CASSSRRQEYMNTEAFF.